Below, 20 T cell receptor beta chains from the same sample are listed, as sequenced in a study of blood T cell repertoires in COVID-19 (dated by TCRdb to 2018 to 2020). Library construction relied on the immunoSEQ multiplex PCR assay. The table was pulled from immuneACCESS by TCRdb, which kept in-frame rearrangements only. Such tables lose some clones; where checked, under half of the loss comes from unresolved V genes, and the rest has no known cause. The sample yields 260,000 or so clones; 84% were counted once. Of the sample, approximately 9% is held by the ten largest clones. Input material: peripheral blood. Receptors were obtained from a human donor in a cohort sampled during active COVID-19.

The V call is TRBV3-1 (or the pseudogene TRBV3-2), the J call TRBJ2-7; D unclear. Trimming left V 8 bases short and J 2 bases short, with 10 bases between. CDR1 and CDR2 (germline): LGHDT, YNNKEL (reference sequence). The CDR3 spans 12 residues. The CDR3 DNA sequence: TGTGCCAGCGGCCTTAATCCCTACGAGCAGTACTTC. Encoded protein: CASGLNPYEQYF.

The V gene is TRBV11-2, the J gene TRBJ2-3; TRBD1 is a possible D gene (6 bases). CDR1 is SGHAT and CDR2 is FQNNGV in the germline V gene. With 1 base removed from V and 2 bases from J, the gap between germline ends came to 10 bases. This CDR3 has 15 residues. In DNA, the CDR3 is TGTGCCAGCAGCTTAGGGACAGCCTCCACAGATACGCAGTATTTT. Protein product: CASSLGTASTDTQYF.

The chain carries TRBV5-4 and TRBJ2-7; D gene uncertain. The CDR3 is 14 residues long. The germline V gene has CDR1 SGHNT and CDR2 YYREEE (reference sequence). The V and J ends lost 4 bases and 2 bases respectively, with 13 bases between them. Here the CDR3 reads CASSPLRSTYEQYF. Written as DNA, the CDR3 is TGTGCCAGCAGCCCCCTAAGGAGTACCTACGAGCAGTACTTC.

The CDR3 nucleotides are TGTGCCAGTAGTATAGTGTTAGGACTAGCGGGACCCTACGAGCAGTACTTC. Its protein is CASSIVLGLAGPYEQYF. The chain carries TRBV19 and TRBJ2-7, with 12 positions matching TRBD2. This CDR3 region has 17 residues. The ends lost 1 base at V and 2 bases at J; junction bases unmatched: 6. Germline lookup yields CDR1 LNHDA and CDR2 SQIVND (reference sequence).

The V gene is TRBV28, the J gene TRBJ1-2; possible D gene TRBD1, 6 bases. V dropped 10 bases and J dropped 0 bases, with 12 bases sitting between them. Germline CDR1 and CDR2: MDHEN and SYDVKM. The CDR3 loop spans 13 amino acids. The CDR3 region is CATGTSANYGYTF. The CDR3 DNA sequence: TGTGCCACAGGGACATCGGCTAACTATGGCTACACCTTC.

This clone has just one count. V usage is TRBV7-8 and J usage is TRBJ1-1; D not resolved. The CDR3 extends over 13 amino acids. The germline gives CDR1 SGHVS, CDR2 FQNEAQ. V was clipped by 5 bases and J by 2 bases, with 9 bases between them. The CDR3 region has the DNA TGTGCCAGCAGCCGAGGTCCAAACACTGAAGCTTTCTTT. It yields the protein CASSRGPNTEAFF.

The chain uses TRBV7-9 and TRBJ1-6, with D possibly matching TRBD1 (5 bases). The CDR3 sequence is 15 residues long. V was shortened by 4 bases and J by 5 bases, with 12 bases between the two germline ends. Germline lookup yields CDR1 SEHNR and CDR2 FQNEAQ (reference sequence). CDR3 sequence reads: CASSSAGPDNSPLHF. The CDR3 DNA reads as TGTGCCAGCAGCTCCGCGGGACCTGATAATTCACCCCTCCACTTT.

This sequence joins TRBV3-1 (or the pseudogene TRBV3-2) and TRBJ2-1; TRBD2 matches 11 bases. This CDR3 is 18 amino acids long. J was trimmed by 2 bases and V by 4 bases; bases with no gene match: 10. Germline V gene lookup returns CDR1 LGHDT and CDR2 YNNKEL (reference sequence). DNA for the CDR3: TGTGCCAGCAGCCCGCCCCGACTAGCGGGAAGGACCTACAATGAGCAGTTCTTC. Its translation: CASSPPRLAGRTYNEQFF.

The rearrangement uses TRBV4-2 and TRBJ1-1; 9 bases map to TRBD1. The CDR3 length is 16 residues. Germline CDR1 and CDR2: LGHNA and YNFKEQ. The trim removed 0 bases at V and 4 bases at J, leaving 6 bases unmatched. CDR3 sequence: CASSQEPPGQGTEAFF. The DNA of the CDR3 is TGTGCCAGCAGCCAAGAACCCCCGGGACAGGGCACTGAAGCTTTCTTT.

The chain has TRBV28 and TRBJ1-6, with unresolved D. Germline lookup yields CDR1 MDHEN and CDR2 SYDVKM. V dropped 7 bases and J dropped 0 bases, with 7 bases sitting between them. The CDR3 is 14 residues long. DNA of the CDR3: TGTGCCAGCATCTTTAGCTCCTATAATTCACCCCTCCACTTT. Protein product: CASIFSSYNSPLHF.

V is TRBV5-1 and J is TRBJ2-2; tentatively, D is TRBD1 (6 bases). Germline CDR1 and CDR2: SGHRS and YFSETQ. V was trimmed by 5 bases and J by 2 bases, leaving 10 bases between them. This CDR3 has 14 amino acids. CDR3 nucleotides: TGCGCCAGCAGTGAGGGGGTAAACACCGGGGAGCTGTTTTTT. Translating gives CASSEGVNTGELFF.

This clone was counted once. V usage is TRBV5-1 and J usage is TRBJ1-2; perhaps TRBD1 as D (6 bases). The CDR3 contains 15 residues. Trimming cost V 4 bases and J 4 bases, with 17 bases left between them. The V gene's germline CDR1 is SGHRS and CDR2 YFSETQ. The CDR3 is CASSTTGRWVYGYTF. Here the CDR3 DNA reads TGCGCCAGCAGCACTACAGGGAGATGGGTCTATGGCTACACCTTC.

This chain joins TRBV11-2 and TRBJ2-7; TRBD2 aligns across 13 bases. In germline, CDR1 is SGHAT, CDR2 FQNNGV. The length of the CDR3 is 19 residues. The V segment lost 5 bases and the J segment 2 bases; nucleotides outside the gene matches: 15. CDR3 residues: CASSLTHSLTSGRTYEQYF. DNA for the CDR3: TGTGCCAGCAGCCTAACGCACTCCTTGACTAGCGGGAGGACCTACGAGCAGTACTTC.

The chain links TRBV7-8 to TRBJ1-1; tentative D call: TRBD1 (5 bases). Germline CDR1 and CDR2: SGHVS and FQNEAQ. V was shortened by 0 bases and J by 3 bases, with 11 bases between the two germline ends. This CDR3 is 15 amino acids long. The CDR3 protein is CASSLARGRHTEAFF. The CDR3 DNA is TGTGCCAGCAGCTTAGCTCGGGGGAGGCACACTGAAGCTTTCTTT.

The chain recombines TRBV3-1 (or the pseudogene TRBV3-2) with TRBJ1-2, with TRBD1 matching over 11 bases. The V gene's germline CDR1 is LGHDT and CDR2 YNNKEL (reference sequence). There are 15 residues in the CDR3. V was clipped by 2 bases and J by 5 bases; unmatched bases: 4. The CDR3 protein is CASSQRTGGEYGYTF. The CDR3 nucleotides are TGTGCCAGCAGCCAAAGGACAGGGGGCGAGTATGGCTACACCTTC.

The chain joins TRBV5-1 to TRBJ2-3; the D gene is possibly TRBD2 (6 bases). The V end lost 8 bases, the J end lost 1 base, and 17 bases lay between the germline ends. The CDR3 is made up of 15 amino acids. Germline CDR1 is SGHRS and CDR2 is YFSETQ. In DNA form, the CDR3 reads TGCGCCAGTAGGGGTTGGGGGGAGGGCACAGATACGCAGTATTTT. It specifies CASRGWGEGTDTQYF.

The DNA of the CDR3 is TGTGCCAGCAGCCAATTTAGCGGGGGAGCAAACACCGGGGAGCTGTTTTTT. Protein: CASSQFSGGANTGELFF. The chain links TRBV4-2 to TRBJ2-2; 9 bases fit TRBD2. V gave up 2 bases and J gave up 2 bases; unmatched junction bases: 6. This CDR3 contains 17 residues. Germline lookup yields CDR1 LGHNA and CDR2 YNFKEQ.

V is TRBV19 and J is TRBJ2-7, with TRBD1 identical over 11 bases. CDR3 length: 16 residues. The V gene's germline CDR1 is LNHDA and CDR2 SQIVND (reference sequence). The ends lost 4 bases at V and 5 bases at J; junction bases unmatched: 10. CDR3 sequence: CASSTSSGTGGNEQYF. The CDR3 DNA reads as TGTGCCAGTAGTACTTCCTCCGGGACAGGGGGAAACGAGCAGTACTTC.

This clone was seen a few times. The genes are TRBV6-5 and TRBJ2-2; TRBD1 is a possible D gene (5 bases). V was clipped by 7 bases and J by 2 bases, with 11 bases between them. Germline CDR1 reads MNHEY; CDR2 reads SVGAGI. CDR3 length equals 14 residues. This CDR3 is CASTGAVNTGELFF. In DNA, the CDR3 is TGTGCCAGCACTGGGGCGGTTAACACCGGGGAGCTGTTTTTT.

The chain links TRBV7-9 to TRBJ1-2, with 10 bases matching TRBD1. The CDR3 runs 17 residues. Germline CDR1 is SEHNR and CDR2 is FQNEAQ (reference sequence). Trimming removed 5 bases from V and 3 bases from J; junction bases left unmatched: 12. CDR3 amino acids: CASSPTDGTGAYYGYTF. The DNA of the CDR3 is TGTGCCAGCAGCCCAACGGACGGGACAGGGGCCTACTATGGCTACACCTTC.